A selection of T cell receptor beta chains follows, all from one sample in a study of early T cells in non-severe SARS-CoV-2 infection. TCRdb recomputed calls from the 5' RACE reads with MiXCR, one row per CDR3 protein. The top ten hold more than 3.5% of the sample, which has 25,000 to 35,000 distinct CDR3 sequences, approximately 6.9% seen once. Sequences were obtained from whole blood. The receptors originated from an adult who was a healthcare worker with PCR-confirmed SARS-CoV-2 infection or an uninfected control (not recorded which). Each CDR3 is given with its conserved first and last residue. The order of the fields is V gene, J gene, clone size, D gene, CDR3 DNA, CDR3 protein. D genes are given only for firm matches. Only some rows state a clone size, as once, few, many or a class for expanded clones.

>TRBV11-2|TRBJ2-4|-|-
TGTGCCAGCAGCAAAGGGTCTAGCGTAGCCAAAAACATTCAGTACTTC
CASSKGSSVAKNIQYF
>TRBV2|TRBJ2-1|-|TRBD2
TGTGCCAGCACCCCCCAGGGGAGCGGGAGTGGGAATGAGCAGTTCTTC
CASTPQGSGSGNEQFF
>TRBV6-1|TRBJ2-5|many|TRBD1
TGTGCCAGCAGTGAAATATGGACAGGGACAGAGACCCAGTACTTC
CASSEIWTGTETQYF
>TRBV12-3/TRBV12-4|TRBJ1-5|-|-
TGTGCCAGCAGTGAGGACAGAAATAATCAGCCCCAGCATTTT
CASSEDRNNQPQHF
>TRBV18|TRBJ1-1|-|TRBD1
TGTGCCAGCTCACAGGACAGGGGAAACACTGAAGCTTTCTTT
CASSQDRGNTEAFF
>TRBV6-5|TRBJ2-5|many|-
TGTGCCAGCAGGAGGGGGGCAGGCCAAGAGACCCAGTACTTC
CASRRGAGQETQYF
>TRBV27|TRBJ2-7|few|-
TGTGCCAGCAGTTTATGGGGCGGTTACTACGAGCAGTACTTC
CASSLWGGYYEQYF
>TRBV7-9|TRBJ2-3|many|-
TGTGCCAGCAGCTGGCTAGCGACCACAGATACGCAGTATTTT
CASSWLATTDTQYF
>TRBV20-1|TRBJ2-7|few|-
TGCAGTGCTAGTCGACTAAATTCCTACGAGCAGTACTTC
CSASRLNSYEQYF
>TRBV21-1|TRBJ2-2|few|-
TGTGCCAGCAGTCCGAAAAGGGAGTCGGGGTCTCGAGCCGGGGAGCTGTTTTTT
CASSPKRESGSRAGELFF